The next 2 T cell receptor beta chains were all read from a single sample in a study of cytomegalovirus exposure and HLA in healthy donors. The method was immunoSEQ multiplex PCR; TCRdb's version includes in-frame clones alone and lacks a portion of them. The sample carries over 55,000 clones, approximately 92% recorded once. Source material: PBMCs. These receptors all come from a young man in good health and CMV-seronegative.

This clone has just one count. J is TRBJ2-1 and V is TRBV7-6, with 13 bases that match TRBD2. Per the germline V gene, CDR1 is SGHVS and CDR2 is FNYEAQ. Losses at the gene ends were 3 bases for V and 8 bases for J; bases not matched to a gene: 7. The CDR3 has 16 residues. The CDR3 sequence is CASSFELAGGPDEQFF. In DNA, the CDR3 is TGTGCCAGCAGCTTCGAACTAGCGGGAGGGCCCGATGAGCAGTTCTTC.

The V call is TRBV9, the J call TRBJ2-3; 9 nucleotides line up with TRBD1. CDR1 is SGDLS, CDR2 YYNGEE, per germline. This CDR3 contains 15 residues. V was clipped by 2 bases and J by 1 base; unmatched bases: 2. The chain's CDR3 is CASSVRQGGTDTQYF. DNA for the CDR3: TGTGCCAGCAGCGTTAGACAGGGGGGCACAGATACGCAGTATTTT. The full variable domain, with the rest looked up from reference TRBV9 and TRBJ2-3, is DSGVTQTPKHLITATGQRVTLRCSPRSGDLSVYWYQQSLDQGLQFLIQYYNGEERAKGNILERFSAQQFPDLHSELNLSSLELGDSALYFCASSVRQGGTDTQYFGPGTRLTVL.